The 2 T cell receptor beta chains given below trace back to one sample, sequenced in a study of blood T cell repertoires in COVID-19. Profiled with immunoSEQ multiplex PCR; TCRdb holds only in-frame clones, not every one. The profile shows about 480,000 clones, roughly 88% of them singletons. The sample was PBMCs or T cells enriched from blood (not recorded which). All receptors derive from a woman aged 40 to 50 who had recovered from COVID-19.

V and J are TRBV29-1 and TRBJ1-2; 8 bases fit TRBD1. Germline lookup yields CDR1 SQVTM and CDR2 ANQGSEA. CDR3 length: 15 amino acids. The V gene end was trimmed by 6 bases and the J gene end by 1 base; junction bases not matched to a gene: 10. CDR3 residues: CSVGQGSPLNYGYTF. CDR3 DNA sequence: TGCAGCGTAGGACAGGGCTCCCCCCTTAACTATGGCTACACCTTC.

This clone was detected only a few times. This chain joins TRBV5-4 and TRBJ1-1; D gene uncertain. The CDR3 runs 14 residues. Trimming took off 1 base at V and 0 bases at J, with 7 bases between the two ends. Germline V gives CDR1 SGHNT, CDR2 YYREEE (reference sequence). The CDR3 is CASSLQAVNTEAFF. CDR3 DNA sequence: TGTGCCAGCAGCTTGCAGGCCGTGAACACTGAAGCTTTCTTT.